This is a list of T cell receptor beta chains from one sample in a study of chemoradiotherapy in HPV16-positive cancers. Clones were read by immunoSEQ multiplex PCR, and TCRdb kept only the in-frame ones, dropping some. The sample holds 20,000 to 30,000 clones, approximately 94% seen once. Sequences were derived from blood, sampled from a patient who underwent chemoradiotherapy. These receptor sequences come from a human donor with HPV-associated anogenital cancer. Both conserved end residues are part of each CDR3. The D gene is left open where the match is weak. Size tells how often a clone was seen (once, few, many) or the class of an expanded clone, and some rows leave it out.

size	V	J	D	CDR3	DNA
NA	TRBV6-4	TRBJ1-2	NA	CASKVLGFGYTF	TGTGCCAGCAAGGTTTTGGGGTTTGGCTACACCTTC
NA	TRBV27	TRBJ2-1	TRBD2	CASSPPGLAGEGEQFF	TGTGCCAGCAGTCCCCCGGGACTAGCGGGAGAAGGTGAGCAGTTCTTC
NA	TRBV4-1	TRBJ1-1	NA	CASSQDQVSVLNTEAFF	TGCGCCAGCAGCCAGGACCAGGTGAGTGTTCTGAACACTGAAGCTTTCTTT
NA	TRBV30	TRBJ1-4	TRBD1	CAWGTGSDEKLFF	TGTGCCTGGGGGACAGGGAGCGATGAAAAACTGTTTTTT
once	TRBV10-3	TRBJ2-7	TRBD2	CAISGTSGPLEQYF	TGTGCCATCAGTGGGACTAGCGGACCCCTCGAGCAGTACTTC
NA	TRBV7-2	TRBJ2-2	TRBD2	CASRGGLAGGRTGELFF	TGTGCCAGCAGGGGGGGACTAGCGGGGGGCCGGACCGGGGAGCTGTTTTTT
NA	TRBV29-1	TRBJ1-2	NA	CSVEDKGEGYGYTF	TGCAGCGTTGAAGATAAGGGGGAGGGCTATGGCTACACCTTC
NA	TRBV5-1	TRBJ1-4	TRBD1	CASSLGTGDNEKLFF	TGCGCCAGCAGCCTCGGGACAGGGGATAATGAAAAACTGTTTTTT
NA	TRBV30	TRBJ1-1	NA	CAWGKAGAFF	TGTGCCTGGGGTAAAGCGGGAGCTTTCTTT
NA	TRBV5-1	TRBJ2-5	NA	CASSRQSTGRDQYF	TGCGCCAGCAGCCGGCAGTCGACAGGGAGGGACCAGTACTTC
NA	TRBV15	TRBJ1-2	TRBD1	CATSTGQGADYGYTF	TGTGCCACCAGTACTGGACAGGGGGCGGACTATGGCTACACCTTC
medium-sized	TRBV4-3	TRBJ1-2	NA	CASSQVEGGLYGYTF	TGCGCCAGCAGCCAAGTAGAGGGGGGACTCTATGGCTACACCTTC
NA	TRBV27	TRBJ2-7	TRBD2	CASGSGTSGIEQYF	TGTGCCAGCGGCTCCGGGACTAGCGGGATCGAGCAGTACTTC
once	TRBV6-1	TRBJ1-2	NA	CASSPVYGYTF	TGTGCCAGCAGTCCAGTATATGGCTACACCTTC
NA	TRBV29-1	TRBJ2-7	TRBD1	CSVLGTGSSYEQYF	TGCAGCGTTCTAGGGACAGGGAGCTCCTACGAGCAGTACTTC
NA	TRBV10-3	TRBJ1-1	NA	CAISEAVNTEAFF	TGTGCCATCAGTGAGGCAGTGAACACTGAAGCTTTCTTT
NA	TRBV6-5	TRBJ2-7	NA	CASGYIGKTSSYEQYF	TGTGCCAGCGGTTATATCGGGAAGACGAGCTCCTACGAGCAGTACTTC
NA	TRBV29-1	TRBJ2-7	NA	CSASTPGGGFGEQYF	TGCAGCGCGAGCACCCCAGGGGGAGGGTTCGGCGAGCAGTACTTC
NA	TRBV20-1	TRBJ2-7	TRBD2	CSAGDYQQYF	TGCAGTGCTGGGGACTACCAGCAGTACTTC
NA	TRBV9	TRBJ1-4	TRBD1	CASSLTGGSEKLFF	TGTGCCAGCAGCCTGACAGGGGGGTCGGAAAAACTGTTTTTT
few	TRBV5-5	TRBJ2-5	NA	CASSLGHLQETQYF	TGTGCCAGCAGCTTGGGACACCTCCAAGAGACCCAGTACTTC
NA	TRBV19	TRBJ2-7	TRBD2	CASSSILAGDYEQYF	TGTGCCAGTAGCAGCATTCTAGCGGGGGATTACGAGCAGTACTTC
NA	TRBV10-3	TRBJ2-1	NA	CAITPASSYNEQFF	TGTGCCATCACCCCGGCCAGCTCCTACAATGAGCAGTTCTTC
NA	TRBV19	TRBJ2-3	TRBD1	CASSNGQGAGVSSDTQYF	TGTGCCAGTAGTAACGGACAGGGGGCCGGGGTATCGTCCGATACGCAGTATTTT
NA	TRBV19	TRBJ2-7	NA	CASRGAYEQYF	TGTGCCAGCAGGGGTGCCTACGAGCAGTACTTC
NA	TRBV7-6	TRBJ2-5	TRBD2	CASSLGFRLAGKETQYF	TGTGCCAGCAGCTTAGGATTCCGACTAGCGGGGAAAGAGACCCAGTACTTC
NA	TRBV10-3	TRBJ2-7	NA	CAISEGEQSYEQYF	TGTGCCATCAGTGAGGGGGAACAGTCCTACGAGCAGTACTTC
NA	TRBV6-6	TRBJ2-1	TRBD2	CASSTSGRGYNEQFF	TGTGCCAGCAGCACTAGCGGGAGAGGGTACAATGAGCAGTTCTTC
NA	TRBV10-2	TRBJ1-1	TRBD1	CASRRGQGNTEAFF	TGCGCCAGCAGAAGGGGACAGGGGAACACTGAAGCTTTCTTT
NA	TRBV7-9	TRBJ2-7	TRBD1	CASSLTGGRDEQYF	TGTGCCAGCAGCCTGACAGGGGGCAGGGACGAGCAGTACTTC
NA	TRBV14	TRBJ2-4	TRBD1	CASSQVGGLTNIQYF	TGTGCCAGCAGCCAAGTAGGGGGCCTCACAAACATTCAGTACTTC
NA	TRBV5-4	TRBJ2-7	NA	CASSRLGAADSYEQYF	TGTGCCAGCAGCCGCCTTGGTGCAGCTGATTCCTACGAGCAGTACTTC
once	TRBV7-2	TRBJ2-4	NA	CASSLATGDIQYF	TGTGCCAGCAGCTTAGCGACGGGGGACATTCAGTACTTC
NA	TRBV28	TRBJ1-2	NA	CASFSGGPNYGYTF	TGTGCCAGCTTTTCTGGAGGGCCTAACTATGGCTACACCTTC
few	TRBV9	TRBJ1-1	NA	CASSVALPTTEAFF	TGTGCCAGCAGCGTAGCACTCCCAACCACTGAAGCTTTCTTT
NA	TRBV9	TRBJ2-2	NA	CASSVVSANTGELFF	TGTGCCAGCAGCGTAGTTTCAGCGAACACCGGGGAGCTGTTTTTT
NA	TRBV2	TRBJ1-5	NA	CASTRGIHSNQPQHF	TGTGCCAGCACCCGGGGTATTCATAGCAATCAGCCCCAGCATTTT
NA	TRBV7-2	TRBJ1-5	NA	CASSFGHLNQPQHF	TGTGCCAGCAGCTTCGGACACCTTAATCAGCCCCAGCATTTT
NA	TRBV29-1	TRBJ2-7	NA	CSVFGGPTEEQYF	TGCAGCGTTTTCGGAGGCCCTACGGAAGAGCAGTACTTC
NA	TRBV19	TRBJ1-1	TRBD1	CASSTQQGYGLNTEAFF	TGTGCCAGTAGTACCCAACAGGGGTACGGGCTGAACACTGAAGCTTTCTTT
NA	TRBV5-6	TRBJ1-2	TRBD1	CASSFWDRDNYGYTF	TGTGCCAGCAGCTTTTGGGACAGGGATAACTATGGCTACACCTTC
NA	TRBV6-5	TRBJ2-7	TRBD1	CASTHRDRVDEQYF	TGTGCCAGCACCCACAGGGACAGGGTCGACGAGCAGTACTTC